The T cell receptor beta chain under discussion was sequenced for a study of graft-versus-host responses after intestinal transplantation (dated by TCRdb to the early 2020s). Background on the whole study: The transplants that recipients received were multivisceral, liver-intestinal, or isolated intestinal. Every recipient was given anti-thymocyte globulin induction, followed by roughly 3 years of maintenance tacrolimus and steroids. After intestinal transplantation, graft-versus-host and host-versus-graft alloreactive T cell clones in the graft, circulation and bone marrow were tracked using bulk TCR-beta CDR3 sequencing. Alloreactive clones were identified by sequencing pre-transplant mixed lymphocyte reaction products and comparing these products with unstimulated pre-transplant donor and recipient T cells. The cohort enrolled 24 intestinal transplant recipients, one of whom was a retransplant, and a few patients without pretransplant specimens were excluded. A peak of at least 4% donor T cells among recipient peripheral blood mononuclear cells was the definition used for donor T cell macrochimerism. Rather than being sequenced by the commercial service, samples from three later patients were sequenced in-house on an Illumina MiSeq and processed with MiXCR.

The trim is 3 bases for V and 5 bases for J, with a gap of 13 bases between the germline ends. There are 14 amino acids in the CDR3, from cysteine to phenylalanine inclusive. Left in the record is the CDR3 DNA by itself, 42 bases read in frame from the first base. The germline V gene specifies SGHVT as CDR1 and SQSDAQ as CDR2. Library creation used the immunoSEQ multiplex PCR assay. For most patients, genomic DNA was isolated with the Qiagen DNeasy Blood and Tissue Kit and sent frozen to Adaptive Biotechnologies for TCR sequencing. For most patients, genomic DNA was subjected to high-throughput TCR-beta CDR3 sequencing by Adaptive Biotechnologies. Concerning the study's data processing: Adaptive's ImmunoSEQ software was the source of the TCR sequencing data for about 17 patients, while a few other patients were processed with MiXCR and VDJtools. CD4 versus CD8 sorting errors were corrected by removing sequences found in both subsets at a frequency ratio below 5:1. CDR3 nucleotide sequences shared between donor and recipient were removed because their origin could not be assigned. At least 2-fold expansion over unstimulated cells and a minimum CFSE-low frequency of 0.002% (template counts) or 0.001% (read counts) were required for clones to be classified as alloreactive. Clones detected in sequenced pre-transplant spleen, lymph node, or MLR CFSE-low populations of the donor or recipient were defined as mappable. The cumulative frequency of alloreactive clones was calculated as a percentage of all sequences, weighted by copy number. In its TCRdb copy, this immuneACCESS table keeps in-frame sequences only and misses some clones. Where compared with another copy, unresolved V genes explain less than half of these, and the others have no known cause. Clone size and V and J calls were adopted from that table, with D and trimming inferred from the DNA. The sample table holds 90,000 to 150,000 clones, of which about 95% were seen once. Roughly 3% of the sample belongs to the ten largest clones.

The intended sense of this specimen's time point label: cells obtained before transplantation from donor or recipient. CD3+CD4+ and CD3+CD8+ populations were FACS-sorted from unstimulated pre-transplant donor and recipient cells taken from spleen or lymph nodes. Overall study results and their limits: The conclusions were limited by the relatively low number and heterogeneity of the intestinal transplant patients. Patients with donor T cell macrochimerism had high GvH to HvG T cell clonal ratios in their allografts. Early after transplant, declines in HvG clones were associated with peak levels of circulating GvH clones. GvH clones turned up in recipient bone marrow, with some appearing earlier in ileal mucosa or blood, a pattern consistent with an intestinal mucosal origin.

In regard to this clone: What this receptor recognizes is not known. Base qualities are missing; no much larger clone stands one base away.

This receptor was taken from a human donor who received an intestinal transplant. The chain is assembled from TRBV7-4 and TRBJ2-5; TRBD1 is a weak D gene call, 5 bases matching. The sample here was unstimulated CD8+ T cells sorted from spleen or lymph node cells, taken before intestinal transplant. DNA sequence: TGTGCCAGCAGCTTCCCAGGGCTCGAGGAGACCCAGTACTTC. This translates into CASSFPGLEETQYF.